This TCR beta chain stems from a study of CXCR3-negative and CXCR3-positive naive CD8 T cells. Notes on this clonotype: Its antigen is unknown.

Germline V CDR1 and CDR2: MDHEN, SYDVKM. The CDR3 length is 15 residues. Findings and caveats of the study: Naive cells with CXCR3 showed TRB CDR3s that were more hydrophobic than those in CXCR3-negative naive cells.

The authors made the TRB cDNA libraries by 5' RACE using UMI labels. TCRdb processed the 5' RACE reads again and assigns one entry to each CDR3 protein, with no DNA. The sample features some 130,000 distinct CDR3 sequences, with less than 0.3% in its top ten. Sequenced material: naive CXCR3- CD8+ T cells from blood. Described subset: CD45RO-CCR7+CD27+CD95- naive CD8+ T cells lacking CXCR3 (TNR3-). The TCR originated in a human donor in good health. Some clones in this sample may be carry-over from other donors' samples. This chain connects TRBV28 to TRBJ2-6; TCRdb lists TRBD2, though no DNA is available to test this call. CDR3 protein: CASTAGGTGANVLTF.